This passage covers 4 T cell receptor beta chains from one sample sequenced in a study of tumor-infiltrating lymphocytes in primary liver carcinoma. Out of unsorted whole blood came the blood RNA, and germline DNA was extracted as well. A primer in the constant region served to generate TCR beta cDNA from approximately 450 ng of total RNA. TCR beta libraries came from three nested multiplex PCR rounds using slightly modified ARM-PCR. Amplification in the first two PCR rounds was performed using TRBV1-TRBV30 forward primers and a C-beta reverse primer for roughly 9 cycles each. TCRdb used MiXCR to reprocess the multiplex PCR reads, holding one entry per CDR3 protein. In the table there are a few hundred thousand distinct CDR3 sequences, roughly 60% of which are singletons. What was sequenced was peripheral blood. These receptors were collected from a woman aged 25 to 39 with primary liver carcinoma and hepatitis B virus infection.

This clonotype was seen many times. The chain combines TRBV6-2 or TRBV6-3 with TRBJ2-2; D not resolved. This CDR3 is 14 amino acids long. Trimming shortened V by 0 bases and J by 4 bases, and 6 bases separated the two germline ends. Germline V lookup: CDR1 MNHEY, CDR2 SVGEGT. CDR3 bases: TGTGCCAGCAGTTACTCGAGAGGCACCGGGGAGCTGTTTTTT. Its protein is CASSYSRGTGELFF.

V gene TRBV19 combines with J gene TRBJ1-1; D is uncertain. Trimming removed 6 bases at V and 1 base at J, with 9 bases between. This CDR3 contains 13 residues. The germline CDR1 and CDR2 sequences are LNHDA and SQIVND (reference sequence). Here the CDR3 reads CASRIGGNTEAFF. CDR3 coding DNA: TGTGCCAGTAGAATCGGCGGGAACACTGAAGCTTTCTTT.

This clonotype was seen repeatedly, ten times or more. This chain connects TRBV6-2 or TRBV6-3 to TRBJ2-6; 8 nucleotides match TRBD1. V shed 4 bases, J shed 0 bases, and the junction held 5 bases outside the gene matches. Germline V gene data show CDR1 as MNHEY and CDR2 as SVGEGT. This CDR3 has 17 amino acids. The CDR3 spells CASSWDRYFSGANVLTF. CDR3 nucleotides: TGTGCCAGCAGTTGGGACAGGTATTTCTCTGGGGCCAACGTCCTGACTTTC.

About this clonotype: Given the absence of the conserved phenylalanine or tryptophan at the CDR3 end, a read error is likely. V is TRBV11-1 and J is TRBJ2-2; 7 bases align to TRBD2. Germline loops: CDR1 SGHAT, CDR2 FQDESV (reference sequence). The CDR3 contains 16 residues. CDR3 DNA sequence: TGTGCCAACAGCAGGGTTATGGCGGGAGTGTCCGGGGAGCTGTTTCTT. Protein sequence: CANSRVMAGVSGELFL.